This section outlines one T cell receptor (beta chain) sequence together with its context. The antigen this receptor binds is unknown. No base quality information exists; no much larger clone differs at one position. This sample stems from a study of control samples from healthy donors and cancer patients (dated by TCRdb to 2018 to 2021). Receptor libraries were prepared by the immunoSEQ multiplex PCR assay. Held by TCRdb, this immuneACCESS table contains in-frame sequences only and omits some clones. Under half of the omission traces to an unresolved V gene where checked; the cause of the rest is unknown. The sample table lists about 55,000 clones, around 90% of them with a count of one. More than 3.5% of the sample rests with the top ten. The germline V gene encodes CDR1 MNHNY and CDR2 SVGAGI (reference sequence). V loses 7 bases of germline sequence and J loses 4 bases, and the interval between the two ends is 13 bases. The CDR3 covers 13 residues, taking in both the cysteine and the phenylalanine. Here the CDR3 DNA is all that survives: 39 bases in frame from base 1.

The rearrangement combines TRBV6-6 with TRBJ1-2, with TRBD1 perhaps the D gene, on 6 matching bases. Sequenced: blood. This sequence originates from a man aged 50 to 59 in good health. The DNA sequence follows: TGTGCCAGCACCCGGACAGAGTCCTATGGCTACACCTTC. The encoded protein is CASTRTESYGYTF.